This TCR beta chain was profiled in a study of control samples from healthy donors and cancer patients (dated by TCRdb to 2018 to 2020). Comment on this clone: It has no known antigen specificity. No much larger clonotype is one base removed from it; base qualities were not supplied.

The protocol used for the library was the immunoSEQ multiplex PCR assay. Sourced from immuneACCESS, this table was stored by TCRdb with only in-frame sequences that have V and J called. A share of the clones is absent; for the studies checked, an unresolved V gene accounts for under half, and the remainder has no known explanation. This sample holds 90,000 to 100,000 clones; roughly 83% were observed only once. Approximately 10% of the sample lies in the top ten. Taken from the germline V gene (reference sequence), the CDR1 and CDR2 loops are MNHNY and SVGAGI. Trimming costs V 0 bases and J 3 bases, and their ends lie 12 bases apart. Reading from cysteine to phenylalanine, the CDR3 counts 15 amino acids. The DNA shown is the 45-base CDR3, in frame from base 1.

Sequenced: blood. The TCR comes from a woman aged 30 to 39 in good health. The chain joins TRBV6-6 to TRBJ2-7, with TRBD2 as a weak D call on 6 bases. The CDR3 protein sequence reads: CASSYSNPGGYEQYF. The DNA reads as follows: TGTGCCAGCAGTTACTCGAACCCCGGGGGCTACGAGCAGTACTTC.